A selection of T cell receptor beta chains follows, all from one sample in a study of cytomegalovirus exposure and HLA in healthy donors. The assay was immunoSEQ multiplex PCR, and TCRdb's table has in-frame clones only and misses some. The repertoire has under 120,000 clones, 55% to 75% of them found once; the top ten carry 3.8%. The sample consisted of PBMCs. These receptors originate from a man younger than 40 in good health and CMV-seropositive. CDR3s include the opening cysteine and the closing phenylalanine or tryptophan. A D gene is named only where the DNA matches it firmly. Clone size is stated in some rows and not others, as once, few, many or a class when expanded.

abundance	j_gene	d_gene	v_gene	CDR3aa	CDR3nt
.	TRBJ1-5	.	TRBV18	CASSREPYSNQPQHF	TGTGCCAGCTCACGGGAGCCATATAGCAATCAGCCCCAGCATTTT
.	TRBJ2-1	TRBD2	TRBV5-1	CASRWTSGVSDNEQFF	TGCGCCAGCAGATGGACTAGCGGGGTCAGCGACAATGAGCAGTTCTTC
.	TRBJ2-7	.	TRBV5-1	CASSLGAPSSYEQYF	TGCGCCAGCAGTTTGGGGGCCCCGAGCTCCTACGAGCAGTACTTC
.	TRBJ1-5	.	TRBV19	CASSIGDFGQPQHF	TGTGCCAGTAGTATAGGTGACTTCGGACAGCCCCAGCATTTT
few	TRBJ2-1	.	TRBV11-2	CASSSLRSYNEQFF	TGTGCCAGCAGCTCCCTACGCTCCTACAATGAGCAGTTCTTC
.	TRBJ2-3	TRBD1	TRBV11-3	CASSPRTGSTDTQYF	TGTGCCAGCAGCCCCCGGACAGGCAGCACAGATACGCAGTATTTT
.	TRBJ2-3	TRBD1	TRBV9	CASSVQGASTDTQYF	TGTGCCAGCAGCGTACAGGGGGCGTCCACAGATACGCAGTATTTT
.	TRBJ2-1	TRBD2	TRBV5-1	CASSQSRGDNEQFF	TGCGCCAGCAGCCAATCCCGGGGGGACAATGAGCAGTTCTTC
.	TRBJ2-1	TRBD1	TRBV19	CASSIQGAANEQFF	TGTGCCAGTAGTATACAGGGGGCGGCCAATGAGCAGTTCTTC
.	TRBJ1-4	TRBD1	TRBV5-1	CASSVVGQDEKLFF	TGCGCCAGCAGCGTAGTTGGACAGGATGAAAAACTGTTTTTT
few	TRBJ2-1	.	TRBV4-2	CASSQVRTVDNEQFF	TGTGCCAGCAGCCAAGTCAGGACAGTCGACAATGAGCAGTTCTTC
few	TRBJ2-1	.	TRBV6-5	CASSYSRVSSYNEQFF	TGTGCCAGCAGTTACTCGAGGGTTAGCTCCTACAATGAGCAGTTCTTC
.	TRBJ2-1	.	TRBV6-5	CASSYSEAYNEQFF	TGTGCCAGCAGTTACTCGGAGGCCTACAATGAGCAGTTCTTC
.	TRBJ2-7	.	TRBV6-5	CASSYTRRQVNEQYF	TGTGCCAGCAGTTACACCCGGCGACAGGTGAACGAGCAGTACTTC
.	TRBJ1-5	.	TRBV19	CASSIGGGLNQPQHF	TGTGCCAGTAGTATTGGGGGAGGGCTTAATCAGCCCCAGCATTTT